The sample holds many counts of the clone carrying this T cell receptor beta chain. Its antigen remains unidentified. This entry is derived from a study of blood T cells in healthy people across ages. From germline, CDR1 is SGHTA and CDR2 FQGTGA. Trimming cost V 5 bases and J 0 bases, with 15 bases left between them. CDR3 length: 16 amino acids. Using a J-beta primer mix together with a sample-barcoded 5' primer, a second PCR was run for 7 to 11 cycles. Sequencing of every sample gave 2.5 million or more CDR3-containing paired-end reads. In TCRdb, the 5' RACE reads were re-called with MiXCR into one record per CDR3 protein. The data hold about 290,000 distinct CDR3 sequences, with roughly 29% observed a single time. Broader study findings: It was not possible, with unsorted PBMCs, to conclusively compare naive and antigen-experienced cells.

Sequencing input: blood. V gene TRBV7-3 combines with J gene TRBJ2-3; D tentatively fits TRBD1 or TRBD2 (6 bases each). This receptor was taken from a woman in her 70s in good health. In DNA, the CDR3 is TGTGCCAGCAGCACAGGGCTAGCGTTCAGCACAGATACGCAGTATTTT. Translation: CASSTGLAFSTDTQYF.